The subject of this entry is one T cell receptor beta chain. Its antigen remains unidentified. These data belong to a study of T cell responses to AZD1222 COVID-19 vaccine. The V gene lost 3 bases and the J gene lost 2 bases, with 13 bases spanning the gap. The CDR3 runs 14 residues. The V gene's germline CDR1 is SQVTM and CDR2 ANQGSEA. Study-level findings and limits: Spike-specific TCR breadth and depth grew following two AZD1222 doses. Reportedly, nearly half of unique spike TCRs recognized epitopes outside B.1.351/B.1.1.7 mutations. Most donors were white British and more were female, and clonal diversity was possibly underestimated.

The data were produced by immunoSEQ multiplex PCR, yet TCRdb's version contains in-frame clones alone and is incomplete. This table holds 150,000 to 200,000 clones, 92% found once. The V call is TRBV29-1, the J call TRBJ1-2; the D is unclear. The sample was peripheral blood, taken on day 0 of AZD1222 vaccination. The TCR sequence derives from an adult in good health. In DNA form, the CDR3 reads TGCAGCGTTGATAGGCAGGCGAAGAACTATGGCTACACCTTC. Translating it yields CSVDRQAKNYGYTF.